Each of the 30 T cell receptor beta chains below was sequenced from the same sample in a study of identical twins. TCRdb itself ran the 5' RACE reads through MiXCR, one entry per CDR3 protein. The data contain roughly 720,000 distinct CDR3 sequences, 15% to 20% of them singletons. These same data were also listed under a study on T cells expressing NK-cell markers.

The sample was PBMCs. These receptors were obtained from a woman in her late teens or twenties in good health.

This clonotype came up a few times. The chain is built from TRBV20-1 and TRBJ2-5, with D unresolved. The CDR3 loop spans 13 amino acids. With 2 bases removed from V and 0 bases from J, the gap between germline ends came to 7 bases. Germline V gives CDR1 DFQATT, CDR2 SNEGSKA (reference sequence). For the CDR3, the DNA is TGCAGTGCTAGATCCCTGGACCAAGAGACCCAGTACTTC. Translation gives CSARSLDQETQYF.

The chain is built from TRBV12-5 and TRBJ2-2; TRBD2 aligns across 13 bases. The trim removed 5 bases at V and 7 bases at J, leaving 4 bases unmatched. Germline assignment: CDR1 LGHNT and CDR2 FRNRAP. This CDR3 has 15 residues. In DNA form, the CDR3 reads TGTGCTAGTGGTCCCTGGACTAGCGGGAGCGGGGAGCTGTTTTTT. This sequence encodes CASGPWTSGSGELFF.

The gene calls are TRBV12-3 or TRBV12-4 and TRBJ2-3; D might be TRBD2 (5 bases). With 3 bases removed from V and 3 bases from J, the gap between germline ends came to 13 bases. The CDR3 length is 15 residues. The CDR3 nucleotides read TGTGCCAGCAGTTTCGCATTGACTATTACAGATACGCAGTATTTT. Protein: CASSFALTITDTQYF.

The chain recombines TRBV12-3 or TRBV12-4 with TRBJ1-5; no firm D call. This CDR3 contains 15 residues. V was trimmed by 3 bases and J by 0 bases, leaving 9 bases between them. CDR3 bases: TGTGCCAGCAGTTTGGGTCTGACTAGCAATCAGCCCCAGCATTTT. Protein: CASSLGLTSNQPQHF.

The sample holds a few counts of this clonotype. V gene TRBV4-3 combines with J gene TRBJ2-1, with 13 bases aligning to TRBD2. Unmatched junction bases numbered 4, after V lost 4 bases and J lost 4 bases. Germline V CDR1 and CDR2: LGHNA, YSLEER. The CDR3 has 16 residues. This chain's CDR3 is CASSPQLAGGYNEQFF. CDR3 nucleotide sequence: TGCGCCAGCAGCCCCCAACTAGCGGGAGGGTACAATGAGCAGTTCTTC.

This clonotype has a single count. The chain carries TRBV3-1 and TRBJ2-7; maybe TRBD1 (6 bases). V lost 0 bases, J lost 2 bases, and 11 bases lay in between. The CDR3 loop spans 15 amino acids. Germline V lookup: CDR1 LGHDT, CDR2 YNNKEL (reference sequence). For the CDR3, the DNA is TGTGCCAGCAGCCAAGATAAAGCAGGGGCCTACGAGCAGTACTTC. Translated, it gives CASSQDKAGAYEQYF.

This clonotype appeared a few times. The CDR3 is CASSHSGYEQYF. Here the CDR3 DNA reads TGTGCCAGCAGTCACAGCGGCTACGAGCAGTACTTC. The gene calls are TRBV12-3 or TRBV12-4 and TRBJ2-7, with a tentative D call TRBD2 (5 bases). The CDR3 has 12 residues. V shed 5 bases and J shed 3 bases, with 8 bases lying between them.

This clonotype has a count of ten or more. V gene TRBV20-1 combines with J gene TRBJ2-7, with 11 bases lining up with TRBD2. The CDR3 length is 13 residues. The V gene end was trimmed by 3 bases and the J gene end by 4 bases; junction bases not matched to a gene: 2. Germline V gene data show CDR1 as DFQATT and CDR2 as SNEGSKA (reference sequence). Here the CDR3 reads CSARGLAVYEQYF. As DNA, the CDR3 is TGCAGTGCTAGGGGACTAGCGGTATACGAGCAGTACTTC.

The chain carries TRBV19 and TRBJ2-5; no clear D. The V and J ends lost 1 base and 4 bases respectively, with 13 bases between them. There are 15 residues in the CDR3. Germline CDR1 is LNHDA and CDR2 is SQIVND (reference sequence). CDR3 protein: CASSIGGRPGETQYF. CDR3 nucleotide sequence: TGTGCCAGTAGTATAGGTGGCCGACCCGGAGAGACCCAGTACTTC.

This chain links TRBV12-3 or TRBV12-4 with TRBJ1-2; tentative D call: TRBD1 (5 bases). V lost 6 bases and J 4 bases, leaving 12 bases between the germline ends. The CDR3 runs to 13 residues. CDR3 nucleotide sequence: TGTGCCAGCAGCCGGGACGGACTCTATGGCTACACCTTC. Translation gives CASSRDGLYGYTF.

This clonotype appeared a few times. The genes are TRBV29-1 and TRBJ2-1, with 12 bases fitting TRBD2. V was clipped by 7 bases and J by 5 bases; unmatched bases: 0. Per the germline V gene, CDR1 is SQVTM and CDR2 is ANQGSEA. The CDR3 contains 12 residues. For the CDR3, the DNA is TGCAGCGGGACTAGCGGGAACAATGAGCAGTTCTTC. It encodes CSGTSGNNEQFF.

This rearrangement joins TRBV12-3 or TRBV12-4 to TRBJ2-3; D is unclear. V dropped 5 bases and J dropped 6 bases, with 15 bases sitting between them. The CDR3 runs 14 residues. Here the CDR3 DNA reads TGTGCCAGCAGTCCCCGATCCGCACTGGATACGCAGTATTTT. As protein: CASSPRSALDTQYF.

This clonotype was seen more than once but under ten times. The chain recombines TRBV3-1 with TRBJ2-1; 9 nucleotides line up with TRBD2. The CDR3 length is 17 residues. The germline gives CDR1 LGHDT, CDR2 YNNKEL (reference sequence). V lost 1 base to trimming and J lost 6 bases; unmatched junction nucleotides: 10. The CDR3 DNA reads as TGTGCCAGCAGCCAAGCCCTCGGCGGGGGGGTGGTCAATGAGCAGTTCTTC. Protein: CASSQALGGGVVNEQFF.

The chain is built from TRBV2 and TRBJ2-5; maybe TRBD1 (6 bases). Trimming took 3 bases from V and 2 from J, leaving 13 bases between them. There are 15 residues in the CDR3. The germline V gene has CDR1 SNHLY and CDR2 FYNNEI. The CDR3 nucleotides are TGTGCCAGCAGTGAGGGGGCGAATCTACAAGAGACCCAGTACTTC. Translation: CASSEGANLQETQYF.

This sequence joins TRBV6-1 and TRBJ2-5, with no clear D. The CDR3 extends over 12 amino acids. Looked up from germline, CDR1 is MNHNS and CDR2 is SASEGT. V dropped 7 bases and J dropped 7 bases, with 13 bases sitting between them. CDR3 nucleotides: TGTGCCAGCAACCGCCTTGGGGTGACCCAGTACTTC. Translated, it gives CASNRLGVTQYF.

The V gene is TRBV5-1, the J gene TRBJ2-7; 9 bases map to TRBD1. Germline CDR1 SGHRS, CDR2 YFSETQ. CDR3 size: 13 residues. J was trimmed by 5 bases and V by 8 bases; bases with no gene match: 8. The DNA for the CDR3 is TGCGCCAGTCGCGGGACAGGGACCCACGAGCAGTACTTC. Amino acids: CASRGTGTHEQYF.

This clonotype has just a few counts. The chain employs TRBV5-1 and TRBJ1-2; D gene uncertain. The V and J ends lost 3 bases and 4 bases respectively, with 10 bases between them. This CDR3 contains 13 residues. CDR1 and CDR2 from the germline V gene are SGHRS and YFSETQ. The CDR3 DNA reads TGCGCCAGCAGCTCGGAAGGCCTCTATGGCTACACCTTC. As protein: CASSSEGLYGYTF.

As regards this clonotype: The conserved phenylalanine or tryptophan normally closing the CDR3 is absent here, so this likely arose from a read error. The gene calls are TRBV7-2 and TRBJ2-7; 9 bases align to TRBD1. J lost 6 bases, V lost 5 bases, and 11 bases had no gene match. The germline CDR1 and CDR2 sequences are SGHTA and FQGNSA. The CDR3 extends over 15 amino acids. CDR3 amino acids: CASSPPGTGFREQYL. DNA of the CDR3: TGTGCCAGCAGCCCCCCCGGGACAGGGTTTCGCGAGCAGTACCTC.

In its sample, this clonotype was seen a few times. The chain employs TRBV6-2 or TRBV6-3 and TRBJ2-1, with 7 bases identical to TRBD2. CDR1 is MNHEY, CDR2 SVGEGT, per germline. The trim removed 4 bases at V and 9 bases at J, leaving 6 bases unmatched. CDR3 length equals 13 residues. This CDR3 reads CASSLAGFGEQFF. CDR3 sequence (DNA): TGTGCCAGCAGTTTAGCGGGCTTCGGTGAGCAGTTCTTC.

V is TRBV4-3 and J is TRBJ2-2; 10 nucleotides align to TRBD2. The CDR3 has 17 amino acids. V was clipped by 0 bases and J by 6 bases; unmatched bases: 7. Germline V gene data show CDR1 as LGHNA and CDR2 as YSLEER. CDR3 bases: TGCGCCAGCAGCCAAGATCGAGGGCTAGCGGGAGCCGGGGAGCTGTTTTTT. This sequence encodes CASSQDRGLAGAGELFF.

The V and J genes are TRBV6-1 and TRBJ2-3; 7 bases fit TRBD2. Germline V gene sequence: CDR1 MNHNS, CDR2 SASEGT. This CDR3 has 15 residues. J was trimmed by 2 bases and V by 10 bases; bases with no gene match: 12. As DNA, the CDR3 is TGTGCCACCGCGGGAGCGATTACCTCCACAGATACGCAGTATTTT. As protein: CATAGAITSTDTQYF.

This clonotype has a handful of counts. The genes are TRBV12-3 or TRBV12-4 and TRBJ2-2; 8 bases match TRBD1. The junction had 4 bases not matched to a gene; V was cut back by 3 bases and J by 4 bases. The CDR3 consists of 15 residues. The chain's CDR3 is CASSFQGAITGELFF. CDR3 DNA sequence: TGTGCCAGCAGTTTTCAGGGGGCGATCACCGGGGAGCTGTTTTTT.

The chain combines TRBV12-3 or TRBV12-4 with TRBJ1-2, with D possibly TRBD1 on 5 matching bases. With 1 base removed from V and 7 bases from J, the gap between germline ends came to 16 bases. This CDR3 has 15 residues. Written as DNA, the CDR3 is TGTGCCAGCAGTTTAGACGGGGGGTCTGCCGCTGGCTACACCTTC. The encoded protein is CASSLDGGSAAGYTF.

This clonotype occurred many times. The chain combines TRBV12-3 or TRBV12-4 with TRBJ1-2; no reliable D call. The V end lost 2 bases, the J end lost 7 bases, and 11 bases lay between the germline ends. The CDR3 extends over 13 amino acids. The CDR3 DNA is TGTGCCAGCAGTTTATTGATGTCGGGTGGCTACACCTTC. It translates to CASSLLMSGGYTF.

This clonotype was seen only a few times. The J gene is TRBJ2-1, the V gene TRBV18; the match to TRBD1 covers 12 bases. The germline V gene has CDR1 KGHSH and CDR2 LQKENI. This CDR3 is 13 amino acids long. V shed 8 bases, J shed 7 bases, and the junction held 3 bases outside the gene matches. In DNA form, the CDR3 reads TGTGCCAGCCGGGGACAGGGGGCTAATGAGCAGTTCTTC. Residues: CASRGQGANEQFF.

This chain uses TRBV20-1 with TRBJ2-5; 9 bases map to TRBD1. From germline, CDR1 is DFQATT and CDR2 SNEGSKA (reference sequence). The J segment lost 4 bases and the V segment lost 2 bases, leaving 11 bases of the junction unmatched. There are 16 residues in the CDR3. The CDR3 region has the DNA TGCAGTGCTAGATCGACTGGGACAGGGTCTGGAGAGACCCAGTACTTC. Translation gives CSARSTGTGSGETQYF.

This clonotype was seen more than once but under ten times. The chain is built from TRBV12-3 or TRBV12-4 and TRBJ2-1; D is ambiguous. The V and J ends lost 1 base and 6 bases respectively, with 13 bases between them. CDR3 length equals 15 residues. CDR3: CASSLELQAPNEQFF. The CDR3 DNA reads TGTGCCAGCAGTTTAGAACTCCAGGCCCCCAATGAGCAGTTCTTC.

This clonotype was seen only a few times. This rearrangement joins TRBV7-9 to TRBJ2-3; D is perhaps TRBD2 (5 bases). The germline CDR1 and CDR2 sequences are SEHNR and FQNEAQ (reference sequence). The germline V and J ends were trimmed by 4 bases and 5 bases, with 10 bases remaining between them. There are 13 residues in the CDR3. The chain's CDR3 is CASSSTAEDTQYF. The DNA of the CDR3 is TGTGCCAGCAGCTCTACAGCGGAAGATACGCAGTATTTT.

This clonotype was seen a handful of times. The CDR3 region has the DNA TGCAGTGCACCAACTAGCGGGAGCGGTGAGACCCAGTACTTC. Its protein product is CSAPTSGSGETQYF. V and J are TRBV20-1 and TRBJ2-5, with TRBD2 identical over 11 bases. The CDR3 length is 14 residues. Germline CDR1 and CDR2: DFQATT and SNEGSKA (reference sequence). V shed 6 bases, J shed 5 bases, and the junction held 8 bases outside the gene matches.

In DNA, the CDR3 is TGTGCCAGCAGGTGGGGTGGGGCCAACGTCCTGACTTTC. This sequence encodes CASRWGGANVLTF. The chain carries TRBV6-2 or TRBV6-3 and TRBJ2-6; no firm D call. V lost 6 bases and J 3 bases, leaving 6 bases between the germline ends. Looked up from germline, CDR1 is MNHEY and CDR2 is SVGEGT. This CDR3 has 13 amino acids.